The 29 T cell receptor beta chains below come from one sample, sequenced in a study of beta chain features in type 1 diabetes. Expressed TCRB transcripts were sequenced because the entire RNA isolate underwent reverse transcription. Sequencing used immunoSEQ multiplex PCR; TCRdb keeps in-frame clones, though not all of them. The sample has about 210,000 clones; approximately 10% are singletons. The sequenced sample consisted of central memory CD4+ T cells from blood. The receptor source for this set is a man younger than 35 in good health.

V and J are TRBV5-4 and TRBJ2-7; maybe TRBD1 (5 bases). The CDR3 runs 15 residues. Trimming stripped 4 bases from V and 0 bases from J, with 14 bases between. Germline-derived CDR1 and CDR2 are SGHNT and YYREEE (reference sequence). The CDR3: CASSRGGQSSYEQYF. Here the CDR3 DNA reads TGTGCCAGCAGCCGAGGCGGACAAAGCTCCTACGAGCAGTACTTC.

The chain has TRBV7-9 and TRBJ2-1; unclear D gene. Germline CDR1 and CDR2: SEHNR and FQNEAQ (reference sequence). Trimming removed 5 bases at V and 4 bases at J, with 9 bases between. CDR3 length equals 13 residues. The CDR3 protein is CASSHGRYNEQFF. As DNA, the CDR3 is TGTGCCAGCAGCCACGGACGGTACAATGAGCAGTTCTTC.

The chain links TRBV2 to TRBJ2-7, with D possibly being TRBD1 (5 bases). This CDR3 comprises 12 residues. The germline V gene encodes CDR1 SNHLY and CDR2 FYNNEI. Trimming removed 11 bases from V and 5 bases from J, with 16 bases in between. CDR3 DNA: TGTGCCGGATCAAAAGACAGCCACGAGCAGTACTTC. Protein sequence: CAGSKDSHEQYF.

This clone was counted ten times or more. The chain joins TRBV28 to TRBJ2-7; D not resolved. Looked up from germline, CDR1 is MDHEN and CDR2 is SYDVKM. Trimming cost V 2 bases and J 6 bases, with 8 bases left between them. The CDR3 has 12 residues. The CDR3 DNA reads TGTGCCAGCAGTTTAGTAGAGGCCGAGCAGTACTTC. Amino acids: CASSLVEAEQYF.

This clone was recorded many times. The genes are TRBV6-6 and TRBJ1-4; possibly TRBD1 for D (6 bases). This CDR3 contains 14 residues. Trimming shortened V by 6 bases and J by 5 bases, and 13 bases separated the two germline ends. CDR1 is MNHNY and CDR2 is SVGAGI in the germline V gene (reference sequence). The CDR3 spells CASSRQELNEKLFF. The CDR3 nucleotides read TGTGCCAGCAGCCGACAGGAACTGAATGAAAAACTGTTTTTT.

V gene TRBV29-1 combines with J gene TRBJ1-1, with D maybe TRBD1 (6 bases). V was clipped by 6 bases and J by 2 bases, with 19 bases between them. Germline V gene sequence: CDR1 SQVTM, CDR2 ANQGSEA. The CDR3 runs 15 residues. CDR3 amino acids: CSVRAQQGSNTEAFF. The DNA of the CDR3 is TGCAGCGTCCGAGCTCAACAGGGAAGCAACACTGAAGCTTTCTTT. Full variable domain (rest looked up from reference TRBV29-1 and TRBJ1-1): SAVISQKPSRDICQRGTSLTIQCQVDSQVTMMFWYRQQPGQSLTLIATANQGSEATYESGFVIDKFPISRPNLTFSTLTVSNMSPEDSSIYLCSVRAQQGSNTEAFFGQGTRLTVV.

This clone was seen a handful of times. This chain joins TRBV27 and TRBJ2-3; 11 bases map to TRBD2. CDR1 is MNHEY and CDR2 is SMNVEV in the germline V gene (reference sequence). J was trimmed by 2 bases and V by 5 bases; bases with no gene match: 6. The CDR3 is 16 residues long. CDR3 DNA: TGTGCCAGCAGTCCCAGACTAGCGGGATTCACAGATACGCAGTATTTT. It specifies CASSPRLAGFTDTQYF.

J is TRBJ2-7 and V is TRBV27; TRBD2 aligns across 9 bases. J gave up 4 bases and V 5 bases, and 9 bases lay outside the gene matches. CDR3 length: 15 residues. CDR1 MNHEY and CDR2 SMNVEV come from the germline V gene (reference sequence). The CDR3 loop is CASSTRGGREYEQYF. CDR3 coding DNA: TGTGCCAGCAGTACCCGGGGCGGGAGGGAATACGAGCAGTACTTC.

This clone was counted between two and nine times. The chain has TRBV7-2 and TRBJ2-1; 12 positions agree with TRBD1. Germline V gene sequence: CDR1 SGHTA, CDR2 FQGNSA. Losses at the gene ends were 6 bases for V and 5 bases for J; bases not matched to a gene: 11. The CDR3 contains 17 residues. CDR3 in DNA: TGTGCCAGCAGACCCCGTGTTCGGGACAGGGGGCACAATGAGCAGTTCTTC. Its translation is CASRPRVRDRGHNEQFF.

Only a few counts were recorded for this clone. This chain uses TRBV27 with TRBJ2-7, with TRBD1 matching over 8 bases. Per germline, CDR1 MNHEY and CDR2 SMNVEV (reference sequence). CDR3 length: 14 residues. J lost 4 bases, V lost 7 bases, and 9 bases had no gene match. In nucleotides, the CDR3 is TGTGCCAGCACCTCGGACAGGGTTGGGTACGAGCAGTACTTC. It translates to CASTSDRVGYEQYF.

The V call is TRBV7-2, the J call TRBJ1-1; D remains ambiguous. Trimming pared 2 bases from V and 3 bases from J, leaving 13 bases between. The germline CDR1 and CDR2 sequences are SGHTA and FQGNSA. The CDR3 is made up of 15 amino acids. The CDR3 is CASSLMGPLYTEAFF. The CDR3 coding sequence is TGTGCCAGCAGCTTAATGGGCCCGTTGTACACTGAAGCTTTCTTT.

The chain uses TRBV2 and TRBJ1-5; 7 bases fit TRBD1. Looked up from germline, CDR1 is SNHLY and CDR2 is FYNNEI. The V and J ends lost 7 bases and 5 bases, in that order; junction bases with no gene match: 8. The CDR3 has 14 amino acids. CDR3 sequence: CASTKGGRDQPQHF. CDR3 nucleotides: TGTGCCAGCACCAAAGGGGGCAGGGATCAGCCCCAGCATTTT.

J is TRBJ1-2 and V is TRBV5-4, with TRBD1 matching over 9 bases. With 3 bases clipped from V and 1 base from J, the junction kept 13 bases outside the gene matches. The CDR3 consists of 18 residues. Germline loops: CDR1 SGHNT, CDR2 YYREEE (reference sequence). CDR3 sequence: CASSSLQGAIGVNYGYTF. For the CDR3, the DNA is TGTGCCAGCAGCTCCCTACAGGGGGCAATAGGAGTTAACTATGGCTACACCTTC.

This rearrangement joins TRBV4-1 to TRBJ2-3, with D possibly being TRBD2 (6 bases). Germline values: CDR1 MGHRA, CDR2 YSYEKL. There are 16 residues in the CDR3. The V end lost 0 bases, the J end lost 4 bases, and 14 bases lay between the germline ends. CDR3 bases: TGCGCCAGCAGCCAAGATAGGACCACGGGGGCAGATACGCAGTATTTT. Its translation: CASSQDRTTGADTQYF.

The rearrangement joins TRBV7-2 to TRBJ2-3; the match to TRBD2 covers 11 bases. In germline, CDR1 is SGHTA, CDR2 FQGNSA. The V segment lost 3 bases and the J segment 5 bases; nucleotides outside the gene matches: 16. CDR3 length equals 19 residues. CDR3 sequence reads: CASSLVPGLAARQRDTQYF. The CDR3 DNA reads TGTGCCAGCAGCTTGGTCCCGGGACTAGCGGCCCGTCAGAGAGATACGCAGTATTTT. The full variable domain, its missing parts supplied by reference TRBV7-2 and TRBJ2-3, is GAGVSQSPSNKVTEKGKDVELRCDPISGHTALYWYRQSLGQGLEFLIYFQGNSAPDKSGLPSDRFSAERTGGSVSTLTIQRTQQEDSAVYLCASSLVPGLAARQRDTQYFGPGTRLTVL.

V gene TRBV18 combines with J gene TRBJ2-6; 8 nucleotides agree with TRBD2. Germline-derived CDR1 and CDR2 are KGHSH and LQKENI. CDR3 length equals 17 residues. V lost 4 bases and J lost 2; bases outside the gene matches: 7. The CDR3 DNA reads TGTGCCAGCTCACTCGACCAAGCGGGGGCTGGGGCCAACGTCCTGACTTTC. It codes for CASSLDQAGAGANVLTF.

The chain combines TRBV29-1 with TRBJ2-1; the D gene is possibly TRBD1 (5 bases). The CDR3 length is 14 residues. The germline V and J ends were trimmed by 6 bases and 7 bases, with 19 bases remaining between them. The germline V gene has CDR1 SQVTM and CDR2 ANQGSEA. The CDR3 here is CSVSEGVARNEQFF. Here the CDR3 DNA reads TGCAGCGTCTCCGAAGGGGTGGCCAGGAATGAGCAGTTCTTC.

This clone was detected only a few times. As DNA, the CDR3 is TGTGCCAGCAGCCAAAACCTAGCGGCCTCCTACAATGAGCAGTTCTTC. It is translated as CASSQNLAASYNEQFF. The chain is built from TRBV11-1 and TRBJ2-1, with 7 bases aligning to TRBD2. Germline CDR1 and CDR2: SGHAT and FQDESV (reference sequence). This CDR3 spans 16 amino acids. With 5 bases clipped from V and 0 bases from J, the junction kept 7 bases outside the gene matches.

This clone was observed at least ten times. Distinct nucleotide sequences in the sample also encode this CDR3. The chain joins TRBV27 to TRBJ2-7; 7 bases are a match to TRBD2. The CDR3 is made up of 13 amino acids. CDR1 is MNHEY and CDR2 is SMNVEV in the germline V gene (reference sequence). The V segment lost 5 bases and the J segment 6 bases; nucleotides outside the gene matches: 7. DNA for the CDR3: TGTGCCAGCAGTCCTCGGACTAGGGGCGAGCAGTACTTC. Residues: CASSPRTRGEQYF.

A few counts support this clone. This chain joins TRBV30 and TRBJ2-5, with TRBD2 matching 8 bases. The germline CDR1 and CDR2 sequences are GTSNPN and SVGIG (reference sequence). The V segment lost 0 bases and the J segment 6 bases; nucleotides outside the gene matches: 3. There are 13 residues in the CDR3. The CDR3 here is CAWSVSGTKTQYF. CDR3 nucleotide sequence: TGTGCCTGGAGTGTTAGCGGGACAAAGACCCAGTACTTC.

The chain recombines TRBV7-8 with TRBJ2-5; D possibly corresponds to TRBD2 (5 bases). Germline CDR1 reads SGHVS; CDR2 reads FQNEAQ. Trimming took 0 bases from V and 5 from J, leaving 10 bases between them. The CDR3 is made up of 14 amino acids. The CDR3 DNA sequence: TGTGCCAGCAGCTTAGCGGGAGCCGTTGAGACCCAGTACTTC. Its protein is CASSLAGAVETQYF.

The chain uses TRBV2 and TRBJ2-1; 11 positions agree with TRBD2. The CDR3 extends over 14 amino acids. V trimming: 8 bases; J trimming: 0 bases; junction bases outside the gene matches: 0. Germline loops: CDR1 SNHLY, CDR2 FYNNEI. The CDR3 loop is CASGLAGSYNEQFF. The CDR3 nucleotides read TGTGCCAGCGGACTAGCGGGCTCCTACAATGAGCAGTTCTTC.

The chain links TRBV29-1 to TRBJ2-5; D may match TRBD1 or TRBD2 (5 bases each). The J call is in doubt because the DNA end fits TRBJ2-7 better. Germline CDR1 reads SQVTM; CDR2 reads ANQGSEA. The CDR3 loop spans 12 amino acids. Written as DNA, the CDR3 is TGCAGCGCGCAAGAGGGGTCTTCCGAGCAGTACTTC. Protein sequence: CSAQEGSSEQYF.

V and J are TRBV9 and TRBJ1-4; D perhaps matches TRBD1 (6 bases). CDR1 is SGDLS, CDR2 YYNGEE, per germline. This CDR3 is 14 amino acids long. V was cut by 4 bases and J by 4 bases, with 11 bases left in between. CDR3 in amino acids: CASSTGTYNEKLFF. As DNA, the CDR3 is TGTGCCAGCAGCACGGGGACATATAATGAAAAACTGTTTTTT.

This clone was observed at least ten times. The same CDR3 is also encoded by other DNA sequences in this sample. The chain combines TRBV29-1 with TRBJ2-2; D is ambiguous. Trimming removed 3 bases at V and 0 bases at J, with 5 bases between. The CDR3 totals 13 residues. Germline V gene sequence: CDR1 SQVTM, CDR2 ANQGSEA. CDR3 sequence: CSVDRSNTGELFF. CDR3 bases: TGCAGCGTTGACAGGTCGAACACCGGGGAGCTGTTTTTT.

This clone was counted only a few times. This rearrangement joins TRBV19 to TRBJ1-1; a possible D gene is TRBD1 (5 bases). In germline, CDR1 is LNHDA, CDR2 SQIVND (reference sequence). The CDR3 is made up of 13 amino acids. The V end lost 4 bases, the J end lost 4 bases, and 10 bases lay between the germline ends. CDR3 protein: CASSTQGGTEAFF. For the CDR3, the DNA is TGTGCCAGTAGTACCCAGGGAGGCACTGAAGCTTTCTTT.

This clone has only a few counts. The chain employs TRBV29-1 and TRBJ2-7, with TRBD2 matching 10 bases. This CDR3 has 14 residues. CDR1 and CDR2 from the germline V gene are SQVTM and ANQGSEA. J lost 3 bases, V lost 4 bases, and 6 bases had no gene match. The CDR3 DNA reads TGCAGCGTTGCGTGGCTAGCGGGAGACTACGAGCAGTACTTC. Its protein is CSVAWLAGDYEQYF.

V and J are TRBV7-2 and TRBJ2-1; TRBD2 agrees at 8 bases. Trimming at V came to 7 bases and at J to 5 bases, leaving 10 bases not matched to a gene. The CDR3 contains 15 residues. CDR1 and CDR2 (germline): SGHTA, FQGNSA. The DNA of the CDR3 is TGTGCCAGCATTCGACGGGGGGGTCTGGACAATGAGCAGTTCTTC. It translates to CASIRRGGLDNEQFF.

The chain employs TRBV30 and TRBJ2-1; 11 bases agree with TRBD1. V was pared by 7 bases and J by 7 bases, with 15 bases of the junction left unmatched. The CDR3 is 16 residues long. The germline CDR1 and CDR2 sequences are GTSNPN and SVGIG (reference sequence). The CDR3 sequence: CASDAGWDRGWNEQFF. CDR3 DNA sequence: TGTGCCTCGGATGCAGGTTGGGACAGGGGGTGGAATGAGCAGTTCTTC.